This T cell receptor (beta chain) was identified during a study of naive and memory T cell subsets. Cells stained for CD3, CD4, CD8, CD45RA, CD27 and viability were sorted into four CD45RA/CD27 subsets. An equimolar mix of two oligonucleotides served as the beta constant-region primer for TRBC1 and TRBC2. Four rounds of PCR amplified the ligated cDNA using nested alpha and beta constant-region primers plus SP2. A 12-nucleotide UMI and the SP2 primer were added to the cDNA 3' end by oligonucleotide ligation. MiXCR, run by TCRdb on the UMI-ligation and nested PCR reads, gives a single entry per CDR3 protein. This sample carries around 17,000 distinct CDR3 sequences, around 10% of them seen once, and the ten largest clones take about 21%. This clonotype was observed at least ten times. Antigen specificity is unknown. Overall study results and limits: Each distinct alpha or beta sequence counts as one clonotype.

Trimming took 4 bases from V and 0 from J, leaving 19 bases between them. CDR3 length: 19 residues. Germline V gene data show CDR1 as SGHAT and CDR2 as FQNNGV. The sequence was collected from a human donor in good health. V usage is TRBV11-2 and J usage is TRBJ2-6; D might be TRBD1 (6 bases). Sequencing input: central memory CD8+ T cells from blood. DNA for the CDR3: TGTGCCAGCAGCTCCACCGTTAGGACAGACGTCTCTGGGGCCAACGTCCTGACTTTC. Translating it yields CASSSTVRTDVSGANVLTF.